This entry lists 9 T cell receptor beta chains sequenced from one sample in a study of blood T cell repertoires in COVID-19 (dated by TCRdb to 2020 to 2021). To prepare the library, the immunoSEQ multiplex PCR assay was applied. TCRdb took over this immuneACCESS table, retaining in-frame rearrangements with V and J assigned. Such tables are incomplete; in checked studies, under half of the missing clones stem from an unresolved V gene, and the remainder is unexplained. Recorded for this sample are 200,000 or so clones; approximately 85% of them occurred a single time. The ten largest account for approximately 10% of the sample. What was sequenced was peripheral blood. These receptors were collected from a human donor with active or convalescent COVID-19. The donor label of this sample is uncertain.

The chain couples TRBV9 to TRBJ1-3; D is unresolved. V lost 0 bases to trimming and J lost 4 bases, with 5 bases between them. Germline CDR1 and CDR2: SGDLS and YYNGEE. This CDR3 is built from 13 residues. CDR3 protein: CASSVGQGNTIYF. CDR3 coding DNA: TGTGCCAGCAGCGTAGGTCAGGGAAACACCATATATTTT.

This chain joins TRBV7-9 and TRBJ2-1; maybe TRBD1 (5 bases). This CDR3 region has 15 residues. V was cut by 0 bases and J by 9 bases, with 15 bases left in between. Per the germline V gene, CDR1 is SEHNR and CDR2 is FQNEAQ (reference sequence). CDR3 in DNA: TGTGCCAGCAGCTTAGCGGGAAAGGGGTTGGGTGAGCAGTTCTTC. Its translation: CASSLAGKGLGEQFF.

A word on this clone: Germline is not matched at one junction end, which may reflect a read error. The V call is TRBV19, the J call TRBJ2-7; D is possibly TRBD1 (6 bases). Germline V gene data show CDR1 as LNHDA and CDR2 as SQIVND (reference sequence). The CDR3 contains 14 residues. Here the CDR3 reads CASSSTYDRLGPRF. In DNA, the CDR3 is TGTGCCAGTAGTTCCACATACGACAGGCTTGGGCCCCGCTTC.

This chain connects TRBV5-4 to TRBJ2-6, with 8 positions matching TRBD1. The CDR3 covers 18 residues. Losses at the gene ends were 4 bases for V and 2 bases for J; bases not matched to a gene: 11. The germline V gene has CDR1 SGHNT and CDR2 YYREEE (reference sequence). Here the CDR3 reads CASSLDWAGGAGANVLTF. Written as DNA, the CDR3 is TGTGCCAGCAGCCTGGATTGGGCAGGGGGCGCTGGGGCCAACGTCCTGACTTTC.

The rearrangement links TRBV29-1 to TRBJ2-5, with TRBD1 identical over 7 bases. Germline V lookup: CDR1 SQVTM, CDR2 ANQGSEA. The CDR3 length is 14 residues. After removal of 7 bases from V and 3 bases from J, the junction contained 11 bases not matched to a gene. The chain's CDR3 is CSGGQVPGKETQYF. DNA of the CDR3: TGCAGCGGAGGACAGGTCCCGGGGAAAGAGACCCAGTACTTC.

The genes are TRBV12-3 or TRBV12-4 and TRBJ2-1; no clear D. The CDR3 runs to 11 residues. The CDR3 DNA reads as TGTGCAACTGGCCCCCTAGGCGAGCAGTTCTTC. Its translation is CATGPLGEQFF.

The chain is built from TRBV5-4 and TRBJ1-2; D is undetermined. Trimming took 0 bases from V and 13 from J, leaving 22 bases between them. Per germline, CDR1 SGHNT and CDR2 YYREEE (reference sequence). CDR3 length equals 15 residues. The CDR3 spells CASSLVGGEGSFCTF. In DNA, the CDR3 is TGTGCCAGCAGCTTGGTCGGCGGGGAGGGAAGTTTTTGCACCTTC. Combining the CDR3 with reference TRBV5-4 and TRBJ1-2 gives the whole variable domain ETGVTQSPTHLIKTRGQQVTLRCSSQSGHNTVSWYQQALGQGPQFIFQYYREEENGRGNFPPRFSGLQFPNYSSELNVNALELDDSALYLCASSLVGGEGSFCTFGSGTRLTVV.

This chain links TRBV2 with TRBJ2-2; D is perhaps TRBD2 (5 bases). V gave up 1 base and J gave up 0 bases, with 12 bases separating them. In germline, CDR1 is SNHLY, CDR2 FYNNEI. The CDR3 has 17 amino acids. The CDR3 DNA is TGTGCCAGCAGTGAAGAGAGGGCGGTCGCGAACACCGGGGAGCTGTTTTTT. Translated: CASSEERAVANTGELFF.

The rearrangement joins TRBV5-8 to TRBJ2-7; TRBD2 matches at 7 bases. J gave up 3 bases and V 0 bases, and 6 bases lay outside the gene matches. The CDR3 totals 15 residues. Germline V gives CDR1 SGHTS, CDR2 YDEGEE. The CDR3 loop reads CASSLAASGVYEQYF. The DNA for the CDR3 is TGTGCCAGCAGCTTGGCAGCTAGCGGAGTCTACGAGCAGTACTTC.